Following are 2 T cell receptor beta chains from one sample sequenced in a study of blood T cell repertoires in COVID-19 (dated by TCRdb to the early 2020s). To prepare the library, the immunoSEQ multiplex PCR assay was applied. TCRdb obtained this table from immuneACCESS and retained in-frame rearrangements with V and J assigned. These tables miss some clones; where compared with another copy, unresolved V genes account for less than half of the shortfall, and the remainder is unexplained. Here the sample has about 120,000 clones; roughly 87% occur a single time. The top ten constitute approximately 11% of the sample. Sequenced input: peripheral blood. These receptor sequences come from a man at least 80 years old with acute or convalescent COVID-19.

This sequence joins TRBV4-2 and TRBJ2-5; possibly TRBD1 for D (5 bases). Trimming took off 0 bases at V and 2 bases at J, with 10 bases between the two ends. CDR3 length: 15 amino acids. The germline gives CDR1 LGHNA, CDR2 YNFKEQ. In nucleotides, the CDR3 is TGTGCCAGCAGCCAAGAAGGGGCAGGGCAAGAGACCCAGTACTTC. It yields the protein CASSQEGAGQETQYF.

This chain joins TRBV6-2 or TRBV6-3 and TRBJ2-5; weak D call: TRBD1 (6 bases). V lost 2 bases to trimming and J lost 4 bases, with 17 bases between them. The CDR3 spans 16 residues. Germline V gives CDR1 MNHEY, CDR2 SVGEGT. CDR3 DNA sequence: TGTGCCAGCAGTTACGGGGGCTTGACAGTAAGAGAGACCCAGTACTTC. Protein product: CASSYGGLTVRETQYF.